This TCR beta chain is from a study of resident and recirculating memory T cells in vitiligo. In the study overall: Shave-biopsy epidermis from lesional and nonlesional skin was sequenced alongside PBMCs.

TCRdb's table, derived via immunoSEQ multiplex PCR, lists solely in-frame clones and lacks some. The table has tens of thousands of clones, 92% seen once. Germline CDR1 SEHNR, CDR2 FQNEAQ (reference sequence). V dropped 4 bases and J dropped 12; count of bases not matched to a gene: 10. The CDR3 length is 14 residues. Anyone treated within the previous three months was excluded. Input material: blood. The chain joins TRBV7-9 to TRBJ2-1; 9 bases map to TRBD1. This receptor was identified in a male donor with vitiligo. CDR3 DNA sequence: TGTGCCAGCAGCTCGCCCACAGGGGGCTTGGGGCAGTTCTTC. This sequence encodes CASSSPTGGLGQFF.